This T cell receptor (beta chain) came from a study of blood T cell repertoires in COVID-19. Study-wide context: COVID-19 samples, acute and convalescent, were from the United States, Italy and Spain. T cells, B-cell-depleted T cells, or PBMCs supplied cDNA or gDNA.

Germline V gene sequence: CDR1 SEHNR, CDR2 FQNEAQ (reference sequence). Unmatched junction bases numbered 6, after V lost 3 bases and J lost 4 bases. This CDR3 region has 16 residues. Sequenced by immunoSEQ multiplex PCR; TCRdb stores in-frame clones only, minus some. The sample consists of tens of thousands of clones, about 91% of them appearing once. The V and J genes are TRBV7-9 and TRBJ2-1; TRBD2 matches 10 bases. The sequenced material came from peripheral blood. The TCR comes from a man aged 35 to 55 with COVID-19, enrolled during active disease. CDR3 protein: CASSFQPSGGYNEQFF. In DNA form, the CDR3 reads TGTGCCAGCAGCTTTCAGCCTAGCGGGGGTTACAATGAGCAGTTCTTC.